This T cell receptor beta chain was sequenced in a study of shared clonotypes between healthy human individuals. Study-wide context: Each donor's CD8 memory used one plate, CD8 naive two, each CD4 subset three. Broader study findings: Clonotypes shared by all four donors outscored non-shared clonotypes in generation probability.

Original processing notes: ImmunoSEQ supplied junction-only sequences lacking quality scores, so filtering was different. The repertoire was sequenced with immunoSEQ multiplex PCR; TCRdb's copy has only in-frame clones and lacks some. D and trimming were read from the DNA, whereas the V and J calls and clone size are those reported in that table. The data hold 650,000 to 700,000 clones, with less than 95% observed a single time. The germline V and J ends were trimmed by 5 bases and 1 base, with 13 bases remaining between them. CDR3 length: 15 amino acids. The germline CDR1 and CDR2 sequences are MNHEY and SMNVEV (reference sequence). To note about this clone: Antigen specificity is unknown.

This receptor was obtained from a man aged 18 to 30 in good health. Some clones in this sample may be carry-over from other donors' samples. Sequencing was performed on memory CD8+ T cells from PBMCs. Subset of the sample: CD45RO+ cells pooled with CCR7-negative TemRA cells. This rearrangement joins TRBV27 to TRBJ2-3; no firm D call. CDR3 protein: CASSLATRGTDTQYF. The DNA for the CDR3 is TGTGCCAGCAGTCTCGCCACCCGAGGCACAGATACGCAGTATTTT.